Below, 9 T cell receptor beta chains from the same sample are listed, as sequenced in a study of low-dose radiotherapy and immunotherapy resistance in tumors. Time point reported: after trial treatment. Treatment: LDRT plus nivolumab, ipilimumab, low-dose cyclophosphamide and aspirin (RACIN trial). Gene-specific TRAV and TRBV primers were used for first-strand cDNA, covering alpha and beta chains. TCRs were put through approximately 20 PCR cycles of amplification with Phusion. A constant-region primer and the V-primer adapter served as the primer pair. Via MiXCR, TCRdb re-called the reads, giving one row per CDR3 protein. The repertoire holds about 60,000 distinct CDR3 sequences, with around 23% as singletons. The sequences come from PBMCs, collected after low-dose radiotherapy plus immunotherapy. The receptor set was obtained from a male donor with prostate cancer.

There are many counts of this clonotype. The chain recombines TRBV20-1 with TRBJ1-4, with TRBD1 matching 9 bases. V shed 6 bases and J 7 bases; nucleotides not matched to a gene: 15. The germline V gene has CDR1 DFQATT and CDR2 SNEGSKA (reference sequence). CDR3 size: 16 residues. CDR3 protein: CSAQEQGAQVIEKLFF. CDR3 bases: TGCAGTGCCCAAGAACAGGGGGCGCAAGTTATTGAAAAACTGTTTTTT.

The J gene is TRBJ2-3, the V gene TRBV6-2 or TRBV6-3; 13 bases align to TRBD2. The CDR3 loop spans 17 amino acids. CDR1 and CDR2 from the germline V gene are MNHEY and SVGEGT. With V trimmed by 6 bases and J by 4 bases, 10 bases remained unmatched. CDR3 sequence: CASSHERTSGSADTQYF. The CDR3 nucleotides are TGTGCCAGCAGCCACGAACGGACTAGCGGGAGCGCAGATACGCAGTATTTT.

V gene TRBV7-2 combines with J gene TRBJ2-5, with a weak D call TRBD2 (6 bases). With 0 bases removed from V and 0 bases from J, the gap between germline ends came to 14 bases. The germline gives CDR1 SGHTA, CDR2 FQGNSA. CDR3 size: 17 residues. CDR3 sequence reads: CASSLAWGSGNQETQYF. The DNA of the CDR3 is TGTGCCAGCAGCTTAGCTTGGGGTAGCGGAAACCAAGAGACCCAGTACTTC. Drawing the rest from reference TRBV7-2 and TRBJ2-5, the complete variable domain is GAGVSQSPSNKVTEKGKDVELRCDPISGHTALYWYRQSLGQGLEFLIYFQGNSAPDKSGLPSDRFSAERTGGSVSTLTIQRTQQEDSAVYLCASSLAWGSGNQETQYFGPGTRLLVL.

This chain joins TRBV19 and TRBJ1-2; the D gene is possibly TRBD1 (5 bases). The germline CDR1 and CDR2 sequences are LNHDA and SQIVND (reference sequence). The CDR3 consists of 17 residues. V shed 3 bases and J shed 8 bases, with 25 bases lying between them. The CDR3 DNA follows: TGTGCCAGTAGTATGGGGCTTGGCGGAGTTGTGAATTGGGGCTACACCTTC. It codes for CASSMGLGGVVNWGYTF. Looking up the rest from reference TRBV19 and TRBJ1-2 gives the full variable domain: DGGITQSPKYLFRKEGQNVTLSCEQNLNHDAMYWYRQDPGQGLRLIYYSQIVNDFQKGDIAEGYSVSREKKESFPLTVTSAQKNPTAFYLCASSMGLGGVVNWGYTFGSGTRLTVV.

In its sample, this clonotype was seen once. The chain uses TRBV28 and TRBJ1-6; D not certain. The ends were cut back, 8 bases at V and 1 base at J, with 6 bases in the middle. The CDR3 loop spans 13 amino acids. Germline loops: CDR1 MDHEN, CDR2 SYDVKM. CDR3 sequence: CASVKSYNSPLHF. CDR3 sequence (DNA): TGTGCCAGCGTAAAGTCCTATAATTCACCCCTCCACTTT.

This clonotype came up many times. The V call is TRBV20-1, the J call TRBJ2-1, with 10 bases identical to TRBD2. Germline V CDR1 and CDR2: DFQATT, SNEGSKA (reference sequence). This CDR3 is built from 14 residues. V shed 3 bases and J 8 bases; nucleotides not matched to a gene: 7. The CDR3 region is CSASRGTSVHEQFF. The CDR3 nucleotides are TGCAGTGCTAGCCGGGGGACTAGCGTGCATGAGCAGTTCTTC.

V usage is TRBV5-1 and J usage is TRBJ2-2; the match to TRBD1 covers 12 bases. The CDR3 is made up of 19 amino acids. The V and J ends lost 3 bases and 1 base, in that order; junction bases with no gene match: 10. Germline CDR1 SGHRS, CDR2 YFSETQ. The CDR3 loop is CASSSLRDRGRRNTGELFF. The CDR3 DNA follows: TGCGCCAGCAGCTCCCTGCGGGACAGGGGGCGGAGGAACACCGGGGAGCTGTTTTTT. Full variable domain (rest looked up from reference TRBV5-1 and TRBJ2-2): KAGVTQTPRYLIKTRGQQVTLSCSPISGHRSVSWYQQTPGQGLQFLFEYFSETQRNKGNFPGRFSGRQFSNSRSEMNVSTLELGDSALYLCASSSLRDRGRRNTGELFFGEGSRLTVL.

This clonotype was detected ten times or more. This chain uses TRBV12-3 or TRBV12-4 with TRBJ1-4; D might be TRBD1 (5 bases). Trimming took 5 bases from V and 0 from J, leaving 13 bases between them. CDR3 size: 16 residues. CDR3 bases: TGTGCCAGCAGTGACGACAGCGGGGCAACTAATGAAAAACTGTTTTTT. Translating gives CASSDDSGATNEKLFF.

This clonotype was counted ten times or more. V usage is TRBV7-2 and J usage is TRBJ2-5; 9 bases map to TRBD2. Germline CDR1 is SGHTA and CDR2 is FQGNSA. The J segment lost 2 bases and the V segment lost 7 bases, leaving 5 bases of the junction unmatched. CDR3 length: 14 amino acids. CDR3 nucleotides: TGTGCCAGCACACCGCTAGCGGGGCAAGAGACCCAGTACTTC. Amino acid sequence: CASTPLAGQETQYF.